The 14 T cell receptor beta chains listed next were all sequenced from one sample in a study of T cell changes during pregnancy in multiple sclerosis. Clones were sequenced by immunoSEQ multiplex PCR, and TCRdb holds only the in-frame ones, with some missing. The repertoire holds roughly 100,000 clones, roughly nine tenths seen once, with around 1.6% in the top ten. The sample in question was peripheral blood, obtained before pregnancy. The receptors shown here come from a female donor with multiple sclerosis, enrolled in a pregnancy study.

The V and J genes are TRBV5-1 and TRBJ1-1; tentatively, D is TRBD1 (5 bases). V shed 4 bases and J shed 3 bases, with 16 bases lying between them. From germline, CDR1 is SGHRS and CDR2 YFSETQ. This CDR3 spans 15 amino acids. DNA for the CDR3: TGCGCCAGCAGCCGGGACCGGGGGGGGGACACTGAAGCTTTCTTT. It is translated as CASSRDRGGDTEAFF. The full variable domain, its missing parts supplied by reference TRBV5-1 and TRBJ1-1, is KAGVTQTPRYLIKTRGQQVTLSCSPISGHRSVSWYQQTPGQGLQFLFEYFSETQRNKGNFPGRFSGRQFSNSRSEMNVSTLELGDSALYLCASSRDRGGDTEAFFGQGTRLTVV.

This sequence joins TRBV6-6 and TRBJ2-1; maybe TRBD2 (5 bases). The CDR3 length is 16 residues. Germline CDR1 and CDR2: MNHNY and SVGAGI (reference sequence). V lost 3 bases and J 5 bases, leaving 17 bases between the germline ends. The CDR3 reads CASSYGSANGDNEQFF. The CDR3 nucleotides read TGTGCCAGCAGTTATGGGAGCGCGAACGGCGACAATGAGCAGTTCTTC.

This chain links TRBV11-3 with TRBJ2-3; the D gene is possibly TRBD2 (7 bases). V was clipped by 5 bases and J by 2 bases, with 26 bases between them. Germline-derived CDR1 and CDR2 are SGHNT and YENEEA. This CDR3 contains 19 residues. The CDR3 sequence is CASSPGGPSGAGTTDTQYF. In nucleotides, the CDR3 is TGTGCCAGCAGCCCCGGGGGGCCAAGTGGGGCGGGAACCACAGATACGCAGTATTTT.

The rearrangement joins TRBV30 to TRBJ2-5; 13 bases agree with TRBD2. Germline loops: CDR1 GTSNPN, CDR2 SVGIG (reference sequence). The CDR3 consists of 13 residues. The trim removed 7 bases at V and 4 bases at J, leaving 3 bases unmatched. CDR3 loop: CASRLAGGETQYF. The DNA for the CDR3 is TGTGCCTCAAGACTAGCGGGAGGAGAGACCCAGTACTTC.

V is TRBV4-3 and J is TRBJ2-3; 11 nucleotides align to TRBD2. The V segment lost 0 bases and the J segment 5 bases; nucleotides outside the gene matches: 7. The CDR3 sequence is 17 residues long. Germline V lookup: CDR1 LGHNA, CDR2 YSLEER. CDR3 in DNA: TGCGCCAGCAGCCAAGATCATAGCGGGGGGGTCAAAGATACGCAGTATTTT. This translates into CASSQDHSGGVKDTQYF.

This rearrangement joins TRBV7-2 to TRBJ2-1; 7 positions agree with TRBD2. The germline V gene has CDR1 SGHTA and CDR2 FQGNSA. This CDR3 contains 17 residues. J was trimmed by 4 bases and V by 4 bases; bases with no gene match: 13. DNA for the CDR3: TGTGCCAGCAGCTCCCCGGCGGGGGAGATAATATACAATGAGCAGTTCTTC. The encoded protein is CASSSPAGEIIYNEQFF.

The rearrangement links TRBV27 to TRBJ2-7; D is unresolved. The germline V gene encodes CDR1 MNHEY and CDR2 SMNVEV (reference sequence). The CDR3 has 13 residues. Trimming shortened V by 4 bases and J by 4 bases, and 11 bases separated the two germline ends. For the CDR3, the DNA is TGTGCCAGCAGTTGGAGTGTCCAATACGAGCAGTACTTC. The encoded protein is CASSWSVQYEQYF.

The chain joins TRBV11-2 to TRBJ2-3, with a possible D match to TRBD2 (6 bases). V shed 5 bases and J shed 2 bases, with 20 bases lying between them. Germline CDR1 is SGHAT and CDR2 is FQNNGV. CDR3 length equals 17 residues. CDR3 DNA sequence: TGTGCCAGCAGCAGGAGGGCGGGACGCGTGACCACAGATACGCAGTATTTT. Its translation: CASSRRAGRVTTDTQYF.

The gene calls are TRBV19 and TRBJ1-5; TRBD1 aligns across 7 bases. This CDR3 is built from 16 residues. The germline gives CDR1 LNHDA, CDR2 SQIVND (reference sequence). Unmatched junction bases numbered 12, after V lost 7 bases and J lost 3 bases. For the CDR3, the DNA is TGTGCCAGTACTTACGGGCAAGGGGGCCCCAATCAGCCCCAGCATTTT. This codes for CASTYGQGGPNQPQHF. Based on the CDR3 plus reference TRBV19 and TRBJ1-5, the full variable domain is DGGITQSPKYLFRKEGQNVTLSCEQNLNHDAMYWYRQDPGQGLRLIYYSQIVNDFQKGDIAEGYSVSREKKESFPLTVTSAQKNPTAFYLCASTYGQGGPNQPQHFGDGTRLSIL.

This rearrangement joins TRBV12-5 to TRBJ1-3, with a possible D match to TRBD1 (6 bases). The CDR3 length is 16 residues. CDR1 LGHNT and CDR2 FRNRAP come from the germline V gene. The V end lost 6 bases, the J end lost 0 bases, and 15 bases lay between the germline ends. The chain's CDR3 is CASGRTEIISGNTIYF. The CDR3, as DNA: TGTGCTAGTGGCAGGACAGAGATTATCTCTGGAAACACCATATATTTT.

This clone was counted once. This chain uses TRBV6-5 with TRBJ1-1; D ambiguous. V was shortened by 0 bases and J by 0 bases, with 8 bases between the two germline ends. The CDR3 totals 15 residues. Looked up from germline, CDR1 is MNHEY and CDR2 is SVGAGI. CDR3 DNA: TGTGCCAGCAGTTACTCAGCGGCCATGAACACTGAAGCTTTCTTT. It codes for CASSYSAAMNTEAFF.

The chain is built from TRBV9 and TRBJ1-1, with TRBD1 identical over 7 bases. The CDR3 spans 13 residues. Germline CDR1 is SGDLS and CDR2 is YYNGEE. V lost 3 bases to trimming and J lost 4 bases; unmatched junction nucleotides: 3. In DNA form, the CDR3 reads TGTGCCAGCAGCGCCGGGACAGTCACTGAAGCTTTCTTT. Amino acid sequence: CASSAGTVTEAFF.

The V and J genes are TRBV6-1 and TRBJ1-5; D is ambiguous. There are 13 residues in the CDR3. The V and J ends lost 7 bases and 5 bases respectively, with 12 bases between them. CDR1 and CDR2 (germline): MNHNS, SASEGT. DNA for the CDR3: TGTGCCAGCAACCTGTCCCGGGATCAGCCCCAGCATTTT. Amino acids: CASNLSRDQPQHF.

This clone was observed a handful of times. The chain recombines TRBV11-3 with TRBJ1-1; TRBD1 agrees at 7 bases. The CDR3 length is 16 residues. The germline gives CDR1 SGHNT, CDR2 YENEEA. After removal of 5 bases from V and 0 bases from J, the junction contained 9 bases not matched to a gene. DNA for the CDR3: TGTGCCAGCAGCCCAAGAGGGGGCGATCTGAACACTGAAGCTTTCTTT. Its translation: CASSPRGGDLNTEAFF.